This T cell receptor beta chain is drawn from a study of cytomegalovirus exposure and HLA in healthy donors (dated by TCRdb to the late 2010s). General notes on the study: According to an earlier analysis of 450 to 650 of the donors, 150 million to 200 million T cells yielded 117 million unique TCR beta sequences and about 280 Gb of sequence data. Alongside the repertoire data, information on donor age, sex, ethnicity and CMV serostatus was compiled. The study was designed to test whether signatures of past pathogen exposure could be identified by cataloging public T cell receptors. An early release covering about 600 HLA-typed donors comprised approximately 300 gigabases of sequencing data and around 85 million unique TCR sequences. On average, roughly 240,000 unique TCR beta nucleotide sequences were sequenced per donor among more than 350 genotyped donors of the cohort, with roughly 18% of those sequences being non-productive. Every discovery cohort repertoire had been produced on one sequencing platform. The study profiled the T cell repertoires of 550 to 700 subjects by immunosequencing and related them to cytomegalovirus serostatus. Of the roughly 410 genotyped donors, 65% to 90% were placed in the genetic ancestry cluster associated with self-reported Caucasian donors. Both class I and class II loci were covered by HLA typing, at four-digit resolution. In an earlier analysis of a few hundred of the donors, high-throughput TCR beta sequencing was used to judge whether each TCR beta V gene segment behaved as functional or pseudogenic. Because of strong linkage in the cohort, four to six DR-DQ haplotypes were treated as single units for association and clustering. Typing coverage varied by locus: roughly 629-640 donors for A, B, C, DRB1 and DQB1; approximately 500 for DQA1; approximately 570 for DPA1; approximately 490 for DPB1. A separate validation cohort of about 110 different subjects was used in addition to the approximately 700-subject first cohort. In a later genetic analysis, genome-wide SNP genotypes for about 55% of the roughly 670 donors were used, and that subset was treated as a discovery cohort. In the later analysis, no new phenotypic data were used to find candidate immune exposures; instead, reliance was placed on TCR beta sequences and their occurrence across donors. In a later analysis, previously published TCR beta repertoires from several hundred donors were re-analyzed and high-resolution HLA genotyping was added so that TCR occurrence patterns could be studied. High-throughput TCR immunosequencing, statistical association of individual TCRs with disease status, and machine learning were combined to predict cytomegalovirus infection status.

The cohort was made up of about 670 healthy bone marrow donors. At the time of sampling, all cohort members were nominally healthy, though unrecorded immune exposures were likely present. The donor was CMV seropositive and was included in the group of 250 to 300 seropositive cohort members. A peripheral blood sample was collected from each donor, and TCR beta sequencing was performed on peripheral blood mononuclear cells. Genomic DNA was extracted from the blood cell samples with the Qiagen DNeasy Blood Extraction Kit. The library was built by means of the immunoSEQ multiplex PCR assay. For the multiplex PCR, a mixture combining 60 forward primers for TCR Vbeta segments and 13 reverse primers for TCR Jbeta segments was used. Amplification of the CDR3 region of rearranged TCR beta genes was performed with a multiplex PCR assay on genomic DNA. Amplified TCR beta libraries were sequenced as 87-base-pair reads on the Illumina HiSeq System. The source study handled its data this way. A later analysis tallied approximately 87 million unique TCR beta chains across the 660 or so repertoires, and approximately 12 million of those chains were shared by two or more donors. Raw reads were error-corrected and collapsed into unique sequences with a nearest-neighbor algorithm that merged closely related sequences to remove PCR and sequencing errors. To assign V, D and J gene segments, CDR3 sequences were aligned to IMGT reference sequences. Each retained sequence needed at least a six-nucleotide match to both a V gene segment and a J gene segment. Rearrangements were classified as productive when the CDR3 lacked stop codons and remained in frame with V and J, and all other rearrangements were classified as non-productive. CDR3 was defined by IMGT convention, running from the second conserved V-encoded cysteine to the conserved J-encoded phenylalanine. The earlier analysis of about 610 of the donors excluded any sequence lacking an unambiguous match to a single V gene segment. In an earlier analysis of approximately 550 of the donors, V segments were called functional above 56.7% productive rearrangements and were called segregating when the between-donor standard deviation exceeded 5%. A statistical classification framework was built to diagnose cytomegalovirus status from the catalog of TCR beta chain sequences. In a later analysis, V and J genes were assigned by comparing TCR nucleotide sequences against IMGT/GENE-DB human TR gene sequences. A later analysis assigned CDR3 sequences and most-parsimonious VDJ recombination scenarios with the TCRdist pipeline. A later analysis defined each TCR beta chain by its CDR3 amino acid sequence plus V-gene family, and excluded reads lacking a unique V-gene family. To address suspected cross-contamination and a sequencing artifact, a later analysis removed 450 to 700 highly shared, low-generation-probability nucleotide sequences. For each public chain, a later analysis derived a clonal expansion index from normalized ranks of inferred template counts within each repertoire. A later analysis computed generation probabilities with a VDJ recombination model fitted to out-of-frame rearrangements, and checked the results against IGoR. A later analysis scored TCR-TCR, TCR-HLA and TCR-CMV co-occurrence with hypergeometric tests, applying a repertoire-size bias correction to TCR pairs. A later analysis estimated false discovery rates by permuting HLA or CMV assignments 20 times. In a later analysis, co-occurring TCRs were grouped with DBSCAN, and TCRdist sequence similarity was added when clustering was performed within HLA-allele-positive subsets. For co-occurrence clustering, repertoires with fewer than 30,000 or more than 120,000 public chains were excluded, along with roughly 5 repertoires with anomalous nucleotide sharing. TCRdb holds this immuneACCESS table with in-frame rearrangements only. Some clones are missing; in checked studies, unresolved V genes explain under half, and the rest has no known cause. The V and J calls and clone size come from that table; D and trimming were worked out from the DNA. In this sample the table shows around 60,000 clones, approximately 72% of which occur a single time. Roughly half of the sample goes to the ten largest clones.

The CDR1 and CDR2 encoded by the germline V gene (reference sequence) are GTSNPN and SVGIG. The CDR3 starts with the cysteine, ends with the phenylalanine, and has 12 residues. This entry keeps only the CDR3 DNA: 36 bases, framed from base 1. V trim: 1 base; J trim: 5 bases; unmatched bases: 1. The study at large found these results: Most CMV-associated TCR beta chains appeared to be HLA-restricted in a later analysis, and the HLA associations seemed to be driven largely by CMV exposure. This cohort had only TCR beta chains sequenced, and the lack of alpha or paired-chain data limited which features could be detected. In an earlier analysis of 500 to 650 of the donors, most TCR beta V segments appeared in productive rearrangements about 90% or about 30% of the time, broadly matching IMGT annotations. Presence/absence analyses assumed roughly uniform sequencing depth across donors, an assumption that may not hold. The study listed 150 to 200 TCR beta chains as associated with cytomegalovirus. Immune exposure information for the cohort was limited to CMV serostatus. In a later genetic analysis, a missense DCLRE1C variant was associated with V-gene and J-gene trimming of TCR beta chains, and the association was replicated in an independent cohort. Because counts were too low, 15 to 20 rarely observed V segments, including chromosome 9 orphons, were excluded from the earlier analysis of a few hundred of the donors. A cluster of highly shared sequence variants was judged likely to be a technical artifact of the sequencing pipeline. The authors suggested that the approach could potentially be extended to other disease states and immunological phenotypes. Compared with equally common non-associated chains, HLA-associated TCR beta chains in a later analysis were more clonally expanded and had lower generation probabilities. Assigning TCR associations to individual alleles was difficult when HLA alleles, especially DR and DQ, strongly co-occurred. Specific HLA alleles were associated with 16,951 TCR beta sequences at a false discovery rate of 0.05 in a later analysis. According to a later analysis, parvovirus B19, influenza, CMV and Epstein-Barr virus appeared linked to several top co-occurrence clusters. A further reported finding was that TCR beta sequences accurately predicted the HLA-A and HLA-B alleles for most subjects in the first cohort. Linkage disequilibrium might explain the correlated functional status among segregating V segments, but an unknown experimental factor could not be excluded. Because some donors lacked HLA typing at each locus, the association tests relied only on the typed subset. In a later analysis, TCR association rates were found to vary across HLA loci, with the most associated TCRs seen for DRB1 alleles and the fewest for HLA-C alleles. Most TCR sequences were observed very rarely across donors, whereas some public TCRs were present in many individuals. In both the original and validation cohorts, the classifier was reported to diagnose cytomegalovirus status with high specificity and sensitivity. In vitro tests confirmed that a few of the cytomegalovirus-associated TCR beta chains recognize cytomegalovirus antigens. A later genetic analysis reported fewer N-insertions in productive TCRs among donors in an Asian-associated ancestry cluster than the roughly 700-donor mean. Because the 87-base-pair reads could not distinguish some IMGT-functional V segments, including TRBV6-2 and TRBV6-3, those segments were excluded.

With respect to this clone: Its antigen has not been determined. No clone much larger than this one lies a single base away; base qualities are absent.

Sequences were obtained from PBMCs. This clonotype was sampled from a man over 45 in good health and CMV-seropositive. This sequence uses TRBV30 and TRBJ2-5; 7 nucleotides in the junction match TRBD2. The CDR3 region: CAWSEAGETQYF. The nucleotide sequence reads TGTGCCTGGAGTGAAGCGGGGGAGACCCAGTACTTC.